Below are 27 T cell receptor beta chains sequenced from a single sample in a study of graft-versus-host responses after intestinal transplantation. Using immunoSEQ multiplex PCR, the repertoire was profiled, and TCRdb retains in-frame clones only, with some absent. The repertoire holds some 19,000 clones, with approximately 40% as singletons. Responders (approximately 200,000, CFSE-labeled) met approximately 200,000 stimulators that were irradiated and violet-dye-labeled. The sample in question was alloreactive CD8+ T cells from a mixed lymphocyte reaction culture, obtained before intestinal transplant. The subset is: CFSE-low proliferating T cells sorted from roughly 6-day pre-transplant mixed lymphocyte reaction (GvH or HvG direction). These receptor sequences come from a human patient who received an intestinal transplant.

This clone was detected a few times. The chain carries TRBV12-5 and TRBJ2-1, with D unclear. The germline V gene encodes CDR1 LGHNT and CDR2 FRNRAP. Trimming removed 1 base from V and 6 bases from J, with 10 bases in between. This CDR3 has 14 amino acids. The DNA of the CDR3 is TGTGCTAGTGGTTTGGGCCCGGGCACCAATGAGCAGTTCTTC. This codes for CASGLGPGTNEQFF.

This chain links TRBV2 with TRBJ2-1; D unclear. V lost 5 bases to trimming and J lost 8 bases, with 13 bases between them. CDR1 is SNHLY, CDR2 FYNNEI, per germline. The CDR3 length is 13 residues. The CDR3 coding sequence is TGTGCCAGCAGTAGAACCGGGTGGGATGAGCAGTTCTTC. It yields the protein CASSRTGWDEQFF.

The CDR3 coding sequence is TGTGCCAGCAGCTTAAACAGGGATTATGGCTACACCTTC. This sequence encodes CASSLNRDYGYTF. The chain couples TRBV5-6 to TRBJ1-2, with a possible D match to TRBD1 (6 bases). The CDR3 consists of 13 residues. Germline loops: CDR1 SGHDT, CDR2 YYEEEE. V was pared by 2 bases and J by 5 bases, with 10 bases between.

This clone was observed a handful of times. This chain links TRBV5-1 with TRBJ1-2; D remains unclear. Germline-derived CDR1 and CDR2 are SGHRS and YFSETQ. The CDR3 totals 13 residues. V lost 3 bases and J 4 bases, leaving 10 bases between the germline ends. CDR3 sequence: CASSWGGGYGYTF. The CDR3 DNA is TGCGCCAGCAGCTGGGGTGGTGGCTATGGCTACACCTTC.

This chain links TRBV11-2 with TRBJ2-2; 10 positions match TRBD2. This CDR3 comprises 19 residues. Germline V gene sequence: CDR1 SGHAT, CDR2 FQNNGV. The trim removed 1 base at V and 3 bases at J, leaving 11 bases unmatched. CDR3 nucleotides: TGTGCCAGCAGCTTAGCCCCCCCTAGCGGGAGAGGGCACACCGGGGAGCTGTTTTTT. Translating gives CASSLAPPSGRGHTGELFF.

The chain couples TRBV28 to TRBJ2-7, with D perhaps TRBD1 (6 bases). This CDR3 comprises 14 residues. The germline V and J ends were trimmed by 5 bases and 5 bases, with 16 bases remaining between them. The germline CDR1 and CDR2 sequences are MDHEN and SYDVKM. The CDR3 loop reads CASSTPTGRHEQYF. Here the CDR3 DNA reads TGTGCCAGCAGTACCCCCACAGGGCGCCACGAGCAGTACTTC.

By frequency in the sample, this clone is medium-sized. The chain combines TRBV28 with TRBJ1-5; the D gene is possibly TRBD1 (5 bases). This CDR3 has 16 residues. Germline V gene sequence: CDR1 MDHEN, CDR2 SYDVKM. V shed 7 bases and J shed 2 bases, with 18 bases lying between them. CDR3 sequence (DNA): TGTGCCAGCACTTCCCAGGGAATCCCACGCAATCAGCCCCAGCATTTT. Translated, it gives CASTSQGIPRNQPQHF. The whole variable domain, remainder taken from reference TRBV28 and TRBJ1-5, is DVKVTQSSRYLVKRTGEKVFLECVQDMDHENMFWYRQDPGLGLRLIYFSYDVKMKEKGDIPEGYSVSREKKERFSLILESASTNQTSMYLCASTSQGIPRNQPQHFGDGTRLSIL.

V is TRBV7-9 and J is TRBJ2-2; a possible D gene is TRBD2 (6 bases). This CDR3 is 18 amino acids long. Germline V gives CDR1 SEHNR, CDR2 FQNEAQ (reference sequence). Trimming stripped 0 bases from V and 4 bases from J, with 18 bases between. As DNA, the CDR3 is TGTGCCAGCAGCTTAGCACTAGGAGGGCCTGGAGGCACCGGGGAGCTGTTTTTT. As protein: CASSLALGGPGGTGELFF. The full variable domain, completed using reference TRBV7-9 and TRBJ2-2, is DTGVSQNPRHKITKRGQNVTFRCDPISEHNRLYWYRQTLGQGPEFLTYFQNEAQLEKSRLLSDRFSAERPKGSFSTLEIQRTEQGDSAMYLCASSLALGGPGGTGELFFGEGSRLTVL.

Comments on this clone: Other DNA sequences in the same sample also yield this CDR3. The chain couples TRBV30 to TRBJ1-5; D is ambiguous. The V end lost 0 bases, the J end lost 4 bases, and 7 bases lay between the germline ends. CDR3 length equals 13 residues. CDR1 and CDR2 (germline): GTSNPN, SVGIG (reference sequence). The CDR3 DNA is TGTGCCTGGAGTGTTCGAGGAAATCAGCCCCAGCATTTT. It encodes CAWSVRGNQPQHF. Combining the CDR3 with reference TRBV30 and TRBJ1-5 gives the whole variable domain SQTIHQWPATLVQPVGSPLSLECTVEGTSNPNLYWYRQAAGRGLQLLFYSVGIGQISSEVPQNLSASRPQDRQFILSSKKLLLSDSGFYLCAWSVRGNQPQHFGDGTRLSIL.

The rearrangement links TRBV11-1 to TRBJ1-1, with D possibly TRBD1 on 5 matching bases. The germline gives CDR1 SGHAT, CDR2 FQDESV (reference sequence). The CDR3 length is 13 residues. Between the trimmed V and J ends, which lost 5 bases and 11 bases, there was a span of 18 bases. The CDR3, as DNA: TGTGCCAGCAGCCCGAGTAGGTCCCGGGGCGCTTTCTTT. Protein product: CASSPSRSRGAFF.

The rearrangement joins TRBV5-1 to TRBJ2-2; tentative D call: TRBD1 (5 bases). The germline V gene has CDR1 SGHRS and CDR2 YFSETQ. CDR3 length: 17 residues. With 0 bases removed from V and 0 bases from J, the gap between germline ends came to 12 bases. CDR3 amino acids: CASSLVYGAANTGELFF. The CDR3 nucleotides read TGCGCCAGCAGCTTGGTTTATGGGGCGGCGAACACCGGGGAGCTGTTTTTT.

The CDR3 reads CASSGTSGSSYNEQFF. The CDR3 coding sequence is TGCGCCAGCAGTGGGACTAGCGGGAGCTCCTACAATGAGCAGTTCTTC. The chain recombines TRBV10-1 with TRBJ2-1; 13 bases line up with TRBD2. The CDR3 covers 16 residues. V lost 4 bases and J lost 0; bases outside the gene matches: 0. Germline CDR1 and CDR2: WNHNN and SYGVQD (reference sequence).

In its sample, this clone ranks as medium-sized (0.01 to 0.1%). Other DNA sequences within the sample encode an identical CDR3. This chain links TRBV5-1 with TRBJ2-2, with 10 positions matching TRBD2. With V trimmed by 7 bases and J by 5 bases, 5 bases remained unmatched. The CDR3 sequence is 14 residues long. From germline, CDR1 is SGHRS and CDR2 YFSETQ. The CDR3 DNA reads as TGCGCCAGCTCAGAGACTAGCGGGACCGGGGAGCTGTTTTTT. Protein product: CASSETSGTGELFF.

The genes are TRBV30 and TRBJ2-7; TRBD2 might be the D (5 bases). The V gene's germline CDR1 is GTSNPN and CDR2 SVGIG (reference sequence). V lost 0 bases to trimming and J lost 2 bases, with 8 bases between them. This CDR3 spans 13 amino acids. CDR3 sequence (DNA): TGTGCCTGGAGTGTCGGACTGGCCTACGAGCAGTACTTC. Amino acids: CAWSVGLAYEQYF.

The genes are TRBV6-5 and TRBJ2-7; D is unclear. Germline assignment: CDR1 MNHEY and CDR2 SVGAGI. The V end lost 7 bases, the J end lost 6 bases, and 16 bases lay between the germline ends. The CDR3 extends over 13 amino acids. The CDR3 reads CASTKGGPSEQYF. The CDR3, as DNA: TGTGCCAGCACGAAGGGCGGCCCTTCCGAGCAGTACTTC.

The genes are TRBV10-2 and TRBJ1-1, with D possibly being TRBD1 (5 bases). Trimming cost V 6 bases and J 1 base, with 9 bases left between them. Germline V lookup: CDR1 WSHSY, CDR2 SAAADI. The CDR3 loop spans 13 amino acids. CDR3 sequence reads: CASSFDRNTEAFF. As DNA, the CDR3 is TGCGCCAGCAGCTTCGACAGGAACACTGAAGCTTTCTTT.

This chain joins TRBV28 and TRBJ1-1; D might be TRBD1 (6 bases). The germline V gene has CDR1 MDHEN and CDR2 SYDVKM. V lost 3 bases and J lost 3, with 11 bases in between. The CDR3 has 14 residues. CDR3 bases: TGTGCCAGCAGTTTGGGGGGGGCATACACTGAAGCTTTCTTT. Amino acids: CASSLGGAYTEAFF.

The chain carries TRBV5-8 and TRBJ2-2; D remains unclear. This CDR3 comprises 12 residues. Looked up from germline, CDR1 is SGHTS and CDR2 is YDEGEE. V was pared by 2 bases and J by 8 bases, with 7 bases between. The CDR3 sequence: CASSLYSGELFF. In DNA form, the CDR3 reads TGTGCCAGCAGCTTATACTCGGGGGAGCTGTTTTTT.

This clone is judged medium-sized. The chain couples TRBV6-5 to TRBJ2-7, with 10 bases identical to TRBD1. CDR3 length: 15 amino acids. Unmatched junction bases numbered 8, after V lost 4 bases and J lost 5 bases. In germline, CDR1 is MNHEY, CDR2 SVGAGI. The CDR3 spells CASSSMGQGFHEQYF. The CDR3 region has the DNA TGTGCCAGCAGTTCGATGGGACAGGGGTTCCACGAGCAGTACTTC.

The chain is built from TRBV28 and TRBJ2-7; D possibly corresponds to TRBD1 (6 bases). The CDR3 consists of 14 residues. Germline V gene sequence: CDR1 MDHEN, CDR2 SYDVKM. Trimming cost V 2 bases and J 6 bases, with 14 bases left between them. Here the CDR3 reads CASSLAGPQGEQYF. The DNA of the CDR3 is TGTGCCAGCAGTTTAGCAGGTCCACAGGGCGAGCAGTACTTC.

This clone was seen more than once but under ten times. This sequence joins TRBV28 and TRBJ1-5; D possibly corresponds to TRBD1 (6 bases). The length of the CDR3 is 17 residues. V was trimmed by 5 bases and J by 1 base, leaving 18 bases between them. Germline V lookup: CDR1 MDHEN, CDR2 SYDVKM. The CDR3 DNA sequence: TGTGCCAGCAGTACCCACCCCCAGGGGCTAAGCAATCAGCCCCAGCATTTT. This gives the protein CASSTHPQGLSNQPQHF.

This CDR3 is CASREDRGPSYEQYF. The CDR3 nucleotides are TGTGCCAGCAGGGAGGACAGGGGGCCCTCCTACGAGCAGTACTTC. The rearrangement joins TRBV6-6 to TRBJ2-7; 11 bases fit TRBD1. CDR1 is MNHNY and CDR2 is SVGAGI in the germline V gene (reference sequence). The CDR3 extends over 15 amino acids. Losses at the gene ends were 6 bases for V and 0 bases for J; bases not matched to a gene: 4.

This clone is medium-sized. V is TRBV10-3 and J is TRBJ2-7, with TRBD2 as a possible D gene (5 bases). Trimming left V 2 bases short and J 6 bases short, with 5 bases between. The CDR3 covers 11 residues. Looked up from germline, CDR1 is ENHRY and CDR2 is SYGVKD. This CDR3 is CAISEAGEQYF. The CDR3 DNA is TGTGCCATCAGTGAGGCGGGCGAGCAGTACTTC.

This chain connects TRBV18 to TRBJ2-7; D ambiguous. CDR3 size: 15 residues. Trimming removed 6 bases at V and 1 base at J, with 16 bases between. Germline loops: CDR1 KGHSH, CDR2 LQKENI. The DNA of the CDR3 is TGTGCCAGCTCCCAATCCGCACGGGCTTCCTACGAGCAGTACTTC. Translating gives CASSQSARASYEQYF.

In its sample, this clone was seen a few times. The chain couples TRBV5-1 to TRBJ2-2, with a weak D call TRBD2 (5 bases). V was pared by 2 bases and J by 6 bases, with 17 bases between. This CDR3 has 16 amino acids. Germline V CDR1 and CDR2: SGHRS, YFSETQ. The CDR3: CASSFSFGDLAGELFF. CDR3 DNA sequence: TGCGCCAGCAGCTTTAGTTTCGGGGATTTAGCCGGGGAGCTGTTTTTT.

The chain combines TRBV6-5 with TRBJ1-2, with no clear D. CDR1 and CDR2 from the germline V gene are MNHEY and SVGAGI. The V gene lost 6 bases and the J gene lost 4 bases, with 15 bases spanning the gap. The CDR3 runs 14 residues. CDR3 sequence reads: CASSPLPDGYGYTF. In nucleotides, the CDR3 is TGTGCCAGCAGCCCTTTGCCGGATGGCTATGGCTACACCTTC.

The V gene is TRBV19, the J gene TRBJ2-1; D is unclear. CDR1 and CDR2 from the germline V gene are LNHDA and SQIVND (reference sequence). CDR3 length: 12 amino acids. The ends were cut back, 10 bases at V and 8 bases at J, with 15 bases in the middle. CDR3 in amino acids: CATSGLSDEQFF. DNA of the CDR3: TGTGCCACGTCGGGCCTCTCGGATGAGCAGTTCTTC.